This T cell receptor (beta chain) comes out of a study of T cell responses to AZD1222 COVID-19 vaccine. Study-level findings and limits: Two doses of AZD1222 preceded a rise in Spike-specific TCR breadth and depth. Possibly, clonal diversity was underestimated; donors were largely white British and included more females.

This CDR3 region has 20 residues. Germline values: CDR1 SGDLS, CDR2 YYNGEE. V was cut by 0 bases and J by 9 bases, with 31 bases left in between. The protocol was immunoSEQ multiplex PCR, while the TCRdb copy is restricted to in-frame clones and leaves out a portion. This table has approximately 130,000 clones, roughly 92% appearing once. Comment on this clone: The antigen is unknown.

The source is an adult who received the AZD1222 COVID-19 vaccine. The specimen comprised peripheral blood, sampled 28 days after the second AZD1222 dose. The genes are TRBV9 and TRBJ1-5; possible D gene TRBD1, 6 bases. CDR3 sequence reads: CASSVEGGGRGAPSGPPQHF. CDR3 DNA sequence: TGTGCCAGCAGCGTAGAGGGCGGGGGACGGGGGGCCCCTTCGGGTCCGCCCCAGCATTTT.